The clone carrying this T cell receptor (beta chain) was recorded at least ten times. This record belongs to a study of T cells in Graves' hyperthyroidism and ophthalmopathy. Among the patients, aged 18 to 65, hyperthyroidism was newly diagnosed and had lasted under 2 months. The PBMCs had their origin in roughly 10 ml of fresh peripheral blood. TCR beta CDR3 sequences were amplified from RNA transcripts. A first-round RT-PCR of the TCR CDR3 used the HTBI primer set. TCRdb re-called the multiplex PCR reads with MiXCR, one entry per CDR3 protein. The sample lists about 290,000 distinct CDR3 sequences; about 15% were seen once. This CDR3 has 17 amino acids. The V gene end was trimmed by 6 bases and the J gene end by 4 bases; junction bases not matched to a gene: 12.

The sequenced material came from blood. The V gene is TRBV12-3 or TRBV12-4, the J gene TRBJ1-5; 10 positions agree with TRBD1. This TCR was sampled from a man aged 30 to 45 with Graves' hyperthyroidism. CDR3 amino acids: CASSPDRGRGLNQPQHF. CDR3 sequence (DNA): TGTGCCAGCAGCCCGGACAGGGGGAGAGGTTTGAATCAGCCCCAGCATTTT.